What follows are 20 T cell receptor beta chains derived from one specimen sequenced in a study of CD8+ T cells in alopecia areata. The sequencing template was cDNA reverse transcribed from extracted RNA. TCRdb's table, derived via immunoSEQ multiplex PCR, lists solely in-frame clones and lacks some. The sample holds about 69,000 clones, approximately 60% seen once. The source was CD8+ T cells sorted from blood, collected at week 0. These receptors came from a human donor with alopecia areata.

This chain links TRBV5-1 with TRBJ1-1, with D unclear. Germline CDR1 and CDR2: SGHRS and YFSETQ. This CDR3 has 11 amino acids. Trimming shortened V by 4 bases and J by 4 bases, and 5 bases separated the two germline ends. The chain's CDR3 is CASSVGTEAFF. The CDR3 DNA sequence: TGCGCCAGCAGCGTAGGCACTGAAGCTTTCTTT.

The genes are TRBV4-1 and TRBJ2-7; 8 bases fit TRBD1. The CDR3 extends over 15 amino acids. V shed 1 base and J 3 bases; nucleotides not matched to a gene: 5. Looked up from germline, CDR1 is MGHRA and CDR2 is YSYEKL. The CDR3 loop reads CASSQGLDRGYEQYF. The CDR3 region has the DNA TGCGCCAGCAGCCAAGGACTCGACAGGGGCTACGAGCAGTACTTC.

The chain links TRBV27 to TRBJ2-7; D gene unclear. The CDR3 spans 13 residues. In germline, CDR1 is MNHEY, CDR2 SMNVEV (reference sequence). The V gene lost 2 bases and the J gene lost 5 bases, with 10 bases spanning the gap. CDR3 nucleotide sequence: TGTGCCAGCAGTTTACAGTTGGCCCACGAGCAGTACTTC. This gives the protein CASSLQLAHEQYF.

The rearrangement joins TRBV7-3 to TRBJ2-2; TRBD2 matches at 7 bases. CDR1 and CDR2 (germline): SGHTA, FQGTGA. After removal of 1 base from V and 9 bases from J, the junction contained 5 bases not matched to a gene. CDR3 length: 14 amino acids. The CDR3 loop is CASSLIAGDRELFF. The CDR3, as DNA: TGTGCCAGCAGCTTAATCGCGGGGGACCGGGAGCTGTTTTTT.

The genes are TRBV18 and TRBJ2-1; D remains ambiguous. This CDR3 contains 14 residues. Looked up from germline, CDR1 is KGHSH and CDR2 is LQKENI. With 6 bases removed from V and 5 bases from J, the gap between germline ends came to 14 bases. CDR3 bases: TGTGCCAGCTCGCCAGTATTCAACAACAATGAGCAGTTCTTC. It is translated as CASSPVFNNNEQFF.

This clone was detected a few times. The V call is TRBV20-1, the J call TRBJ2-7, with D unresolved. The V gene's germline CDR1 is DFQATT and CDR2 SNEGSKA (reference sequence). The V end lost 4 bases, the J end lost 3 bases, and 7 bases lay between the germline ends. The CDR3 extends over 11 amino acids. The CDR3 bases are TGCAGTGCTACTGCCGGCTACGAGCAGTACTTC. Protein sequence: CSATAGYEQYF.

V and J are TRBV20-1 and TRBJ2-1, with D uncertain. The CDR3 spans 11 residues. Germline values: CDR1 DFQATT, CDR2 SNEGSKA (reference sequence). Trimming left V 6 bases short and J 2 bases short, with 5 bases between. CDR3 DNA: TGCAGTGCCAGCCCCTACAATGAGCAGTTCTTC. It specifies CSASPYNEQFF.

The genes are TRBV29-1 and TRBJ2-1; 8 bases are shared with TRBD1. Per the germline V gene, CDR1 is SQVTM and CDR2 is ANQGSEA. The CDR3 consists of 13 residues. The J segment lost 0 bases and the V segment lost 6 bases, leaving 1 base of the junction unmatched. The CDR3 loop reads CSVTGGSYNEQFF. DNA for the CDR3: TGCAGCGTAACAGGGGGCTCCTACAATGAGCAGTTCTTC.

The chain links TRBV4-1 to TRBJ1-2; no definite D call. Trimming took off 1 base at V and 0 bases at J, with 9 bases between the two ends. The germline CDR1 and CDR2 sequences are MGHRA and YSYEKL. This CDR3 spans 15 amino acids. The CDR3, as DNA: TGCGCCAGCAGCCAAGCCGACGGGCCTAACTATGGCTACACCTTC. As protein: CASSQADGPNYGYTF.

The CDR3 region is CAWSVRGYPYGYTF. For the CDR3, the DNA is TGTGCCTGGAGTGTAAGGGGGTACCCCTATGGCTACACCTTC. The rearrangement links TRBV30 to TRBJ1-2, with D possibly matching TRBD1 (6 bases). The CDR3 contains 14 residues. Trimming removed 0 bases at V and 4 bases at J, with 12 bases between. CDR1 is GTSNPN and CDR2 is SVGIG in the germline V gene (reference sequence).

V usage is TRBV7-9 and J usage is TRBJ1-2, with D uncertain. Per the germline V gene, CDR1 is SEHNR and CDR2 is FQNEAQ (reference sequence). Trimming took 6 bases from V and 3 from J, leaving 11 bases between them. This CDR3 comprises 13 residues. In nucleotides, the CDR3 is TGTGCCAGCAGATCCCCGCTCGACTATGGCTACACCTTC. Translated, it gives CASRSPLDYGYTF.

The chain recombines TRBV4-1 with TRBJ1-2; a weak D match, TRBD1 (6 bases). Per the germline V gene, CDR1 is MGHRA and CDR2 is YSYEKL. Trimming left V 0 bases short and J 3 bases short, with 11 bases between. There are 15 residues in the CDR3. As DNA, the CDR3 is TGCGCCAGCAGCCAAGATTCAACAGGGCACTATGGCTACACCTTC. This codes for CASSQDSTGHYGYTF.

About this clone: Different DNA sequences within this sample yield the same CDR3. V usage is TRBV30 and J usage is TRBJ2-7, with a weak D call TRBD2 (6 bases). Germline CDR1 is GTSNPN and CDR2 is SVGIG (reference sequence). The CDR3 totals 12 residues. V was trimmed by 0 bases and J by 7 bases, leaving 10 bases between them. CDR3 residues: CAWSVLGGEQYF. The CDR3 DNA reads TGTGCCTGGAGTGTACTGGGGGGTGAGCAGTACTTC.

The genes are TRBV7-9 and TRBJ2-3; 14 bases map to TRBD2. The trim removed 4 bases at V and 5 bases at J, leaving 5 bases unmatched. CDR1 and CDR2 from the germline V gene are SEHNR and FQNEAQ (reference sequence). CDR3 size: 16 residues. For the CDR3, the DNA is TGTGCCAGCAGCTCGCGGACTAGCGGGAGGATAGATACGCAGTATTTT. Encoded protein: CASSSRTSGRIDTQYF.

This clone was seen a handful of times. V and J are TRBV27 and TRBJ1-1; D might be TRBD1 (5 bases). Germline-derived CDR1 and CDR2 are MNHEY and SMNVEV (reference sequence). Between the trimmed V and J ends, which lost 0 bases and 0 bases, there was a span of 8 bases. The CDR3 runs 15 residues. The CDR3 nucleotides are TGTGCCAGCAGTTTATCGGGACTCATGAACACTGAAGCTTTCTTT. This sequence encodes CASSLSGLMNTEAFF.

The J gene is TRBJ2-3, the V gene TRBV5-6, with 11 bases aligning to TRBD1. The V and J ends lost 1 base and 4 bases, in that order; junction bases with no gene match: 5. The CDR3 sequence is 16 residues long. Germline CDR1 and CDR2: SGHDT and YYEEEE. The CDR3 region is CASSLSDRGPSDTQYF. The DNA of the CDR3 is TGTGCCAGCAGCTTGTCGGACAGGGGGCCTTCAGATACGCAGTATTTT.

This rearrangement joins TRBV2 to TRBJ1-6; D gene unclear. V was cut by 1 base and J by 4 bases, with 8 bases left in between. Germline V gene sequence: CDR1 SNHLY, CDR2 FYNNEI. CDR3 length: 15 amino acids. The CDR3 region has the DNA TGTGCCAGCAGTGAAGTGCCAAGTTATAATTCACCCCTCCACTTT. It yields the protein CASSEVPSYNSPLHF.

The rearrangement joins TRBV5-1 to TRBJ2-5; 7 nucleotides agree with TRBD1. V was pared by 0 bases and J by 3 bases, with 2 bases of the junction left unmatched. Germline CDR1 reads SGHRS; CDR2 reads YFSETQ. CDR3 size: 14 residues. The CDR3 region has the DNA TGCGCCAGCAGCTTGGGTACAGGGGAAGAGACCCAGTACTTC. It is translated as CASSLGTGEETQYF.

CDR3 in DNA: TGTGCCTGGAGTGTAAGCGGGGTTGGCTCCTACAATGAGCAGTTCTTC. Translation: CAWSVSGVGSYNEQFF. V is TRBV30 and J is TRBJ2-1, with 7 bases aligning to TRBD2. J gave up 0 bases and V 0 bases, and 5 bases lay outside the gene matches. Germline V gene sequence: CDR1 GTSNPN, CDR2 SVGIG (reference sequence). The CDR3 is made up of 16 amino acids.

The chain couples TRBV11-1 to TRBJ2-1, with D possibly being TRBD2 (6 bases). The CDR3 is 15 amino acids. Germline V gene data show CDR1 as SGHAT and CDR2 as FQDESV (reference sequence). Between the trimmed V and J ends, which lost 4 bases and 5 bases, there was a span of 15 bases. CDR3 protein: CASSYGRQLDNEQFF. The CDR3 DNA is TGTGCCAGCAGCTACGGGAGACAGCTTGACAATGAGCAGTTCTTC.